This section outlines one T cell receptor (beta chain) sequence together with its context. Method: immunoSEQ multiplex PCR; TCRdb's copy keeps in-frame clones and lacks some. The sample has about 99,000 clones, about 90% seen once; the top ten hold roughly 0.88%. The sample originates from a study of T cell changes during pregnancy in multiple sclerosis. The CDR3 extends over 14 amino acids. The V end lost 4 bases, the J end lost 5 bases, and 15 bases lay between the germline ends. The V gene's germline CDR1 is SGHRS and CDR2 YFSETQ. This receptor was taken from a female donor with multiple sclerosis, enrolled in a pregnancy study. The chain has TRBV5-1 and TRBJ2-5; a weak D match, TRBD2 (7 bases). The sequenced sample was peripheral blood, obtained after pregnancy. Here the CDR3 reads CASSQQGGRETQYF. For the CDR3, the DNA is TGCGCCAGCAGCCAACAGGGAGGGAGGGAGACCCAGTACTTC.